Detailed here is one TCR beta chain. Its antigen remains unidentified. Sampling consisted of one heparinised blood draw per donor, averaging approximately 120 mL. The entry originates in a study of beta chain features in type 1 diabetes. Study in general: No age, gender or cell yield differences were seen between patients and healthy donors. Points from the study as a whole: Shorter TCRB CDR3s, moderately but significantly so, marked every one of the four CD4+ subsets in Type 1 diabetes patients.

The sequenced template was cDNA made from the entire isolated RNA. The table came from immunoSEQ multiplex PCR; TCRdb's copy has only in-frame clones and leaves some out. The sample yields some 350,000 clones, around 9.6% seen once. Germline V gene data show CDR1 as SGHRS and CDR2 as YFSETQ. J gave up 2 bases and V 5 bases, and 10 bases lay outside the gene matches. The CDR3 has 17 residues. The receptor comes from a man between 25 and 39 years old with type 1 diabetes. The chain combines TRBV5-1 with TRBJ2-6, with 7 bases that match TRBD1. Sequencing was done on a sample of central memory CD4+ T cells from blood. DNA of the CDR3: TGCGCCAGCAGGACAGGGATCCTGAGAACTGGGGCCAACGTCCTGACTTTC. Its translation is CASRTGILRTGANVLTF.